These T cell receptor beta chains were read from a single sample in a study of shared clonotypes between healthy human individuals. Sequencing was performed with immunoSEQ multiplex PCR; in TCRdb, only in-frame clones are kept and a portion is missing. The top ten clones hold 0.37% of a sample with a few million clones, 92% of them seen once. Sequencing was performed on naive CD4+ T cells from PBMCs. The receptors were sampled from a man younger than 35 in good health. Some clones in this sample may be carry-over from other donors' samples. Each CDR3 is given with its conserved first and last residue. The D gene is left open where the match is weak. A clone size is listed for some rows: how often the clone was seen (once, few, many), or a class if it is expanded.

CDR3aa | CDR3nt | d_gene | j_gene | v_gene | abundance
CASSWSTSGTSGASYEQYF | TGCGCCAGCAGCTGGAGCACATCCGGGACTAGCGGGGCCTCCTACGAGCAGTACTTC | TRBD2 | TRBJ2-7 | TRBV5-1 | once
CATTSYAPETQYF | TGTGCCACCACTAGCTACGCCCCAGAGACCCAGTACTTC | NA | TRBJ2-5 | TRBV28 | NA
CASRAGTASSYEQYF | TGCGCCAGCAGGGCTGGGACAGCAAGCTCCTACGAGCAGTACTTC | TRBD1 | TRBJ2-7 | TRBV5-1 | NA
CASSKALHGTGYYEQYF | TGTGCCAGCAGCAAAGCGCTGCACGGGACAGGGTACTACGAGCAGTACTTC | NA | TRBJ2-7 | TRBV21-1 | NA
CASSEEGAASFEKLFF | TGTGCCAGCAGTGAAGAAGGGGCCGCTTCCTTTGAAAAACTGTTTTTT | NA | TRBJ1-4 | TRBV6-1 | NA
CASSLTDRGYEQYF | TGTGCCAGCAGTTTAACGGACAGGGGCTACGAGCAGTACTTC | TRBD1 | TRBJ2-7 | TRBV6-5 | NA
CASSASTGQEQFF | TGTGCCAGCAGCGCATCAACAGGCCAGGAGCAGTTCTTC | NA | TRBJ2-1 | TRBV9 | NA
CASSIYTGPGVEYGYTF | TGTGCCAGCAGTATCTACACCGGCCCGGGTGTAGAGTATGGCTACACCTTC | NA | TRBJ1-2 | TRBV2 | NA
CASSQGGVLYEQYF | TGTGCCAGCAGCCAAGGCGGGGTTCTCTACGAGCAGTACTTC | NA | TRBJ2-7 | TRBV11-2 | NA
CASSLFRADTEAFF | TGTGCCAGCAGTTTATTTCGTGCCGACACTGAAGCTTTCTTT | NA | TRBJ1-1 | TRBV27 | NA
CASSVFNRDAEFSNQPQHF | TGTGCCAGCAGCGTATTCAATCGGGACGCCGAATTTAGCAATCAGCCCCAGCATTTT | NA | TRBJ1-5 | TRBV9 | NA
CASGPGSKATDTQYF | TGCGCCAGCGGACCGGGCTCCAAAGCCACAGATACGCAGTATTTT | NA | TRBJ2-3 | TRBV5-1 | NA
CASSLSMGNQPQHF | TGTGCCAGCAGCCTGAGCATGGGCAATCAGCCCCAGCATTTT | NA | TRBJ1-5 | TRBV2 | NA